The 25 T cell receptor beta chains below come from one sample, sequenced in a study of CD8 T cells in ankylosing spondylitis. TCRdb recomputed calls from the 5' RACE reads with MiXCR, one row per CDR3 protein. The sample records about 130,000 distinct CDR3 sequences, roughly 9% being singletons. The sequenced sample consisted of blood, either unsorted or a sorted T cell fraction (not recorded which). All receptors come from a male donor with ankylosing spondylitis or in good health (not recorded which).

This clonotype was recorded at least ten times. The rearrangement uses TRBV7-2 and TRBJ2-3; 8 bases map to TRBD2. Per germline, CDR1 SGHTA and CDR2 FQGNSA. The ends lost 5 bases at V and 6 bases at J; junction bases unmatched: 10. This CDR3 is built from 15 residues. The CDR3 region is CASSRSSGRPDTQYF. The CDR3 DNA reads TGTGCCAGCAGCCGCTCTAGCGGGCGTCCGGATACGCAGTATTTT.

The chain employs TRBV5-4 and TRBJ2-1; TRBD2 agrees at 9 bases. V lost 4 bases and J lost 0; bases outside the gene matches: 8. Germline CDR1 reads SGHNT; CDR2 reads YYREEE (reference sequence). This CDR3 is built from 17 residues. CDR3 protein: CASSPRGGGSSYNEQFF. The CDR3 region has the DNA TGTGCCAGCAGCCCCCGCGGGGGGGGGAGCTCCTACAATGAGCAGTTCTTC.

Points on this clonotype: A junction end diverges from the germline sequence, so it may reflect a read error. V usage is TRBV20-1 and J usage is TRBJ2-6; 10 bases align to TRBD2. From germline, CDR1 is DFQATT and CDR2 SNEGSKA (reference sequence). The CDR3 loop spans 17 amino acids. The CDR3 reads CCAPLLAGASGANVLTF. The CDR3 DNA is TGCTGTGCTCCCCTGCTAGCGGGGGCTTCTGGGGCCAACGTCCTGACTTTC.

This clonotype was detected ten times or more. V gene TRBV18 combines with J gene TRBJ2-7; D may be TRBD1 (6 bases). The length of the CDR3 is 15 residues. Germline values: CDR1 KGHSH, CDR2 LQKENI. The V and J ends lost 3 bases and 2 bases respectively, with 14 bases between them. The CDR3 loop is CASSPVPDRTYEQYF. In nucleotides, the CDR3 is TGTGCCAGCTCACCGGTTCCGGACAGAACCTACGAGCAGTACTTC.

This clonotype was picked up a small number of times. V is TRBV29-1 and J is TRBJ1-5, with a weak D call TRBD1 (5 bases). Trimming removed 6 bases from V and 4 bases from J, with 10 bases in between. The CDR3 covers 12 residues. Germline CDR1 and CDR2: SQVTM and ANQGSEA. The CDR3 coding sequence is TGCAGCGTGGGGGAGGGAAATCAGCCCCAGCATTTT. Its translation is CSVGEGNQPQHF.

As regards this clonotype: A much larger clone differs from this one at a single base, so this may be a read error. The chain is built from TRBV20-1 and TRBJ2-3, with D maybe TRBD2 (5 bases). The CDR3 covers 16 residues. The germline V gene has CDR1 DFQATT and CDR2 SNEGSKA (reference sequence). This chain's CDR3 is CSARAELGPGTDKQYF. In DNA form, the CDR3 reads TGCAGTGCTAGAGCCGAACTAGGCCCGGGCACAGATAAGCAGTATTTT.

V is TRBV7-2 and J is TRBJ2-2; D is possibly TRBD1 (5 bases). The CDR3 contains 15 residues. Trimming cost V 6 bases and J 3 bases, with 14 bases left between them. Germline V gives CDR1 SGHTA, CDR2 FQGNSA. The CDR3 region has the DNA TGTGCCAGCAGGCCTACAGCAGGGCACACCGGGGAGCTGTTTTTT. It is translated as CASRPTAGHTGELFF.

In its sample, this clonotype was seen many times. The CDR3 DNA follows: TGTGCCAGCTCACTCGCTCACGACTACGAGCAGTACTTC. The encoded protein is CASSLAHDYEQYF. This rearrangement joins TRBV18 to TRBJ2-7; D is ambiguous. Trimming pared 4 bases from V and 3 bases from J, leaving 10 bases between. The CDR3 length is 13 residues. Germline V gene data show CDR1 as KGHSH and CDR2 as LQKENI.

Many counts were recorded for this clonotype. The chain has TRBV5-6 and TRBJ2-1; 7 bases line up with TRBD2. The CDR3 totals 17 residues. V was pared by 6 bases and J by 2 bases, with 14 bases of the junction left unmatched. Per germline, CDR1 SGHDT and CDR2 YYEEEE. The CDR3 reads CASTPLEGGSTYNEQFF. The DNA of the CDR3 is TGTGCCAGCACCCCCCTAGAGGGCGGGAGTACCTACAATGAGCAGTTCTTC. Using reference TRBV5-6 and TRBJ2-1 for the parts outside the CDR3, the full variable domain is DAGVTQSPTHLIKTRGQQVTLRCSPKSGHDTVSWYQQALGQGPQFIFQYYEEEERQRGNFPDRFSGHQFPNYSSELNVNALLLGDSALYLCASTPLEGGSTYNEQFFGPGTRLTVL.

With regard to this clonotype: A much bigger clone sits one base away, suggesting this may be a read error. The chain is built from TRBV20-1 and TRBJ1-5, with D tentatively TRBD1 (5 bases). The germline V gene has CDR1 DFQATT and CDR2 SNEGSKA (reference sequence). The CDR3 loop spans 15 amino acids. The V end was cut by 6 bases, the J end by 7 bases, with 22 bases between. For the CDR3, the DNA is TGCAGTGCCCCAAGAAGTCAGGGAAGTTTCCAGCCCCAGCATTTT. This gives the protein CSAPRSQGSFQPQHF.

The sample holds many counts of this clonotype. The CDR3 bases are TGTGCCAGCATGGAGAGCACGACGAACACCGGGGAGCTGTTTTTT. Its translation: CASMESTTNTGELFF. The chain joins TRBV7-2 to TRBJ2-2; no definite D call. Trimming removed 7 bases at V and 0 bases at J, with 12 bases between. CDR1 SGHTA and CDR2 FQGNSA come from the germline V gene. CDR3 length: 15 amino acids.

There are many counts of this clonotype. The V call is TRBV28, the J call TRBJ2-1; 8 nucleotides line up with TRBD1. The germline V gene encodes CDR1 MDHEN and CDR2 SYDVKM. V lost 2 bases to trimming and J lost 6 bases; unmatched junction nucleotides: 6. CDR3 length: 15 amino acids. The CDR3 DNA is TGTGCCAGCAGTTTACGCAGGGGGCGATTCAATGAGCAGTTCTTC. This codes for CASSLRRGRFNEQFF.

This clonotype was seen ten or more times. CDR3 in amino acids: CASSLFPRQQYF. CDR3 DNA: TGTGCCAGCAGTTTATTTCCGCGGCAACAGTACTTC. The chain combines TRBV12-3 or TRBV12-4 with TRBJ2-7; D gene unclear. The CDR3 has 12 amino acids. V lost 2 bases, J lost 10 bases, and 12 bases lay in between.

In this sample, this clonotype turned up many times. The rearrangement joins TRBV9 to TRBJ2-1; D is uncertain. Germline V gene data show CDR1 as SGDLS and CDR2 as YYNGEE. V lost 1 base, J lost 0 bases, and 8 bases lay in between. The CDR3 is 15 residues long. CDR3: CASSVMTSSYNEQFF. The CDR3 DNA is TGTGCCAGCAGCGTAATGACGAGCTCCTACAATGAGCAGTTCTTC.

This clonotype was observed at least ten times. The chain couples TRBV20-1 to TRBJ2-7; 7 positions match TRBD2. With V trimmed by 6 bases and J by 1 base, 15 bases remained unmatched. The CDR3 is made up of 16 amino acids. Germline CDR1 reads DFQATT; CDR2 reads SNEGSKA (reference sequence). The CDR3 DNA reads as TGCAGTGCCCCCCCTCCGGCGGGAGTGAATTCCTACGAGCAGTACTTC. Translating gives CSAPPPAGVNSYEQYF.

This clonotype came up many times. The CDR3 nucleotides read TGCAGCGTTGCTAGCGGGAGGGATGAGCAGTTCTTC. It yields the protein CSVASGRDEQFF. The chain has TRBV29-1 and TRBJ2-1; TRBD2 aligns across 12 bases. Germline values: CDR1 SQVTM, CDR2 ANQGSEA. The CDR3 length is 12 residues. With 4 bases clipped from V and 8 bases from J, the junction kept 0 bases outside the gene matches.

This chain connects TRBV6-5 to TRBJ2-1; possibly TRBD1 or TRBD2 for D (5 bases each). This CDR3 is built from 12 residues. Germline V gene data show CDR1 as MNHEY and CDR2 as SVGAGI. Trimming shortened V by 6 bases and J by 9 bases, and 12 bases separated the two germline ends. CDR3 amino acids: CASRGVALEQFF. CDR3 DNA sequence: TGTGCCAGCAGGGGGGTGGCGCTTGAGCAGTTCTTC.

This clonotype was counted between two and nine times. The CDR3 region is CASSLVRGRTSYEQYF. In DNA, the CDR3 is TGTGCCAGCAGCTTAGTTCGGGGGAGAACCTCCTACGAGCAGTACTTC. V and J are TRBV11-2 and TRBJ2-7; D possibly corresponds to TRBD2 (6 bases). The CDR3 is 16 residues long. V lost 1 base, J lost 0 bases, and 13 bases lay in between. CDR1 is SGHAT, CDR2 FQNNGV, per germline.

This clonotype was seen many times. This chain uses TRBV29-1 with TRBJ2-7; D is uncertain. Germline V gene sequence: CDR1 SQVTM, CDR2 ANQGSEA. Trimming shortened V by 3 bases and J by 1 base, and 10 bases separated the two germline ends. This CDR3 comprises 13 residues. The CDR3 region has the DNA TGCAGCGTTGAGTCCAGTGTTTCCTACGAGCAGTACTTC. Protein product: CSVESSVSYEQYF.

This clonotype has at least ten counts. This sequence joins TRBV20-1 and TRBJ2-1; D unclear. V dropped 2 bases and J dropped 9 bases, with 5 bases sitting between them. Germline V gives CDR1 DFQATT, CDR2 SNEGSKA (reference sequence). The CDR3 is 10 residues long. Here the CDR3 DNA reads TGCAGTGCTAGACGTGTTGAGCAGTTCTTC. Protein product: CSARRVEQFF.

This chain uses TRBV29-1 with TRBJ2-7, with 11 nucleotides matching TRBD2. The V gene end was trimmed by 4 bases and the J gene end by 5 bases; junction bases not matched to a gene: 7. The V gene's germline CDR1 is SQVTM and CDR2 ANQGSEA. The CDR3 loop spans 14 amino acids. The CDR3: CSVGSPGLADEQYF. The CDR3, as DNA: TGCAGCGTTGGCTCCCCGGGACTAGCGGACGAGCAGTACTTC.

This clonotype has a handful of counts. The chain joins TRBV5-6 to TRBJ2-1; D unresolved. The CDR3 sequence is 12 residues long. Between the trimmed V and J ends, which lost 4 bases and 8 bases, there was a span of 10 bases. Germline V gene lookup returns CDR1 SGHDT and CDR2 YYEEEE. The CDR3 nucleotides are TGTGCCAGCAGCAGAAATTGGGATGAGCAGTTCTTC. This translates into CASSRNWDEQFF.

Ten or more counts support this clonotype. The V gene is TRBV6-2 or TRBV6-3, the J gene TRBJ2-5; a weak D match, TRBD1 (6 bases). The germline gives CDR1 MNHEY, CDR2 SVGEGT. V was cut by 6 bases and J by 1 base, with 15 bases left in between. The CDR3 is 15 amino acids. The CDR3 region is CASSPDRQPQETQYF. As DNA, the CDR3 is TGTGCCAGCAGCCCGGACAGACAGCCCCAAGAGACCCAGTACTTC.

This clonotype was seen ten or more times. The chain employs TRBV7-2 and TRBJ2-6, with a tentative D call TRBD1 (6 bases). V lost 5 bases, J lost 0 bases, and 14 bases lay in between. This CDR3 has 17 residues. Germline assignment: CDR1 SGHTA and CDR2 FQGNSA. For the CDR3, the DNA is TGTGCCAGCAGCCCAGGGGTACTAAGCTCTGGGGCCAACGTCCTGACTTTC. It is translated as CASSPGVLSSGANVLTF.

This clonotype was seen ten or more times. The chain has TRBV5-1 and TRBJ2-7; D is uncertain. CDR3 length equals 13 residues. V was pared by 0 bases and J by 3 bases, with 7 bases between. The germline V gene encodes CDR1 SGHRS and CDR2 YFSETQ. The CDR3 bases are TGCGCCAGCAGCTTGGGCCCGATCTACGAGCAGTACTTC. It yields the protein CASSLGPIYEQYF.